The present T cell receptor beta chain was sequenced within a study of shared clonotypes between healthy human individuals. For the study at large: Per donor, CD8 memory used one plate, CD8 naive used two, CD4 memory used three and CD4 naive used three.

Germline assignment: CDR1 ENHRY and CDR2 SYGVKD. Trimming shortened V by 7 bases and J by 0 bases, and 7 bases separated the two germline ends. This CDR3 is 13 amino acids long. A CD45RA+ naive subset and a CD45RA-negative memory subset were split from CD4+ cells. The assay ran at deep level. Assay: immunoSEQ multiplex PCR; the TCRdb copy retains only in-frame clones and omits some. This sample has roughly 2.5 million clones, with just over 90% found just once. The clonotype was recovered from a man aged 18 to 35 in good health. Source material: naive CD4+ T cells sorted from blood. As to subset: CD45RA+ positively selected. The V gene is TRBV10-3, the J gene TRBJ1-3; D is unclear. CDR3 in DNA: TGTGCCATCAAAACATCCTCTGGAAACACCATATATTTT. As protein: CAIKTSSGNTIYF.